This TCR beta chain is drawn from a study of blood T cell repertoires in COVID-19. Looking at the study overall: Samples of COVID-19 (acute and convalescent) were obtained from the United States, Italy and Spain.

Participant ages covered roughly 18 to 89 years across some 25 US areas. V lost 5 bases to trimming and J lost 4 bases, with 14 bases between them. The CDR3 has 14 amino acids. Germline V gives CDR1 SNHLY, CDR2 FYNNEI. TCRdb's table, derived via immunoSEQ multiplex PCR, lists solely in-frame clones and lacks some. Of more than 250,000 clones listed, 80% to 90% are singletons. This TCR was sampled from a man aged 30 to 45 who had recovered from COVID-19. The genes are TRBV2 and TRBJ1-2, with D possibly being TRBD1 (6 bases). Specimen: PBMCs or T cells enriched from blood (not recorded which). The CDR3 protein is CASSPSQGTYGYTF. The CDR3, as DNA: TGTGCCAGCAGTCCGTCCCAGGGGACCTATGGCTACACCTTC.